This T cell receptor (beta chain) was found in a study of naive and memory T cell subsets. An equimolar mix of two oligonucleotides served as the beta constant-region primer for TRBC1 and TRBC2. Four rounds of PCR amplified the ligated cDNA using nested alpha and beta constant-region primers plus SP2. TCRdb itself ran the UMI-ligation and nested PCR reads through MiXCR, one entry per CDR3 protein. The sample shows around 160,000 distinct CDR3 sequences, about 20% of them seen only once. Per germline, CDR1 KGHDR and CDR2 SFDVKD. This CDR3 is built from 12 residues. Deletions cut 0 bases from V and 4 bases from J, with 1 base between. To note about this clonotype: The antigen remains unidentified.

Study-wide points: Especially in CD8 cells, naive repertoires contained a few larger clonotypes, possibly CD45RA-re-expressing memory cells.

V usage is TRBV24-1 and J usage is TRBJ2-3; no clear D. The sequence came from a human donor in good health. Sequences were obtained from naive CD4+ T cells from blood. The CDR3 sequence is CATSDLADTQYF. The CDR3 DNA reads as TGTGCCACCAGTGATTTGGCAGATACGCAGTATTTT.